The 25 T cell receptor beta chains listed next were all sequenced from one sample in a study of CD8 T cells in Susac syndrome. RNA in amounts of roughly 0.5 to 1 ug was reverse transcribed with random hexamers. TCRdb itself ran the immunoSEQ multiplex PCR reads through MiXCR, one entry per CDR3 protein. Of around 150,000 distinct CDR3 sequences listed, around 94% are singletons. The sample comprised CD4+ T cells from PBMCs. The receptors were sampled from a human donor with multiple sclerosis.

This clonotype was observed once. This sequence joins TRBV6-5 and TRBJ2-2, with TRBD2 as a possible D gene (5 bases). With 6 bases removed from V and 4 bases from J, the gap between germline ends came to 9 bases. The CDR3 consists of 13 residues. Germline values: CDR1 MNHEY, CDR2 SVGAGI. For the CDR3, the DNA is TGTGCCAGCAGGCAAGGACTCACCGGGGAGCTGTTTTTT. Its translation is CASRQGLTGELFF.

The chain joins TRBV29-1 to TRBJ1-2, with 7 bases aligning to TRBD1. This CDR3 spans 12 amino acids. Germline CDR1 is SQVTM and CDR2 is ANQGSEA. With V trimmed by 6 bases and J by 4 bases, 5 bases remained unmatched. The CDR3 protein is CSVVSGGYGYTF. The DNA for the CDR3 is TGCAGCGTCGTGTCAGGGGGCTATGGCTACACCTTC.

This chain uses TRBV13 with TRBJ2-2, with D tentatively TRBD1 (5 bases). Germline-derived CDR1 and CDR2 are PRHDT and FYEKMQ (reference sequence). The V and J ends lost 0 bases and 4 bases respectively, with 6 bases between them. The CDR3 is made up of 14 amino acids. The CDR3 protein is CASSLGQATGELFF. The CDR3 DNA is TGTGCCAGCAGCTTAGGACAGGCCACCGGGGAGCTGTTTTTT.

The chain links TRBV20-1 to TRBJ2-5; a weak D match, TRBD1 (5 bases). This CDR3 spans 11 amino acids. The germline V and J ends were trimmed by 5 bases and 3 bases, with 7 bases remaining between them. The germline V gene encodes CDR1 DFQATT and CDR2 SNEGSKA (reference sequence). The CDR3 spells CSAWTKETQYF. The CDR3 DNA reads as TGCAGTGCTTGGACAAAAGAGACCCAGTACTTC.

This clonotype came up once. The V call is TRBV2, the J call TRBJ2-2, with 7 bases matching TRBD1. The CDR3 has 12 residues. From germline, CDR1 is SNHLY and CDR2 FYNNEI. V lost 4 bases and J lost 10; bases outside the gene matches: 3. CDR3 residues: CASSATGEELFF. DNA of the CDR3: TGTGCCAGCAGTGCCACAGGGGAGGAGCTGTTTTTT.

This chain links TRBV12-3 or TRBV12-4 with TRBJ1-1, with no clear D. This CDR3 comprises 14 residues. V lost 2 bases and J lost 2, with 9 bases in between. As DNA, the CDR3 is TGTGCCAGCAGTTTAATGGGAATAAACACTGAAGCTTTCTTT. Residues: CASSLMGINTEAFF.

In its sample, this clonotype was seen once. The chain joins TRBV30 to TRBJ2-5; 7 nucleotides line up with TRBD2. Germline assignment: CDR1 GTSNPN and CDR2 SVGIG (reference sequence). The CDR3 is made up of 13 amino acids. The trim removed 2 bases at V and 5 bases at J, leaving 5 bases unmatched. The CDR3 bases are TGTGCCTGGAGTTTAGGGGAGGGGGAGACCCAGTACTTC. Its translation is CAWSLGEGETQYF.

V is TRBV15 and J is TRBJ1-5; TRBD1 is a possible D gene (5 bases). The CDR3 loop spans 14 amino acids. The germline CDR1 and CDR2 sequences are LNHNV and YYDKDF (reference sequence). V dropped 1 base and J dropped 4 bases, with 8 bases sitting between them. As DNA, the CDR3 is TGTGCCACCAGCAGAGTACAGGAAAATCAGCCCCAGCATTTT. It codes for CATSRVQENQPQHF.

V and J are TRBV9 and TRBJ2-7, with D perhaps TRBD2 (5 bases). V lost 4 bases to trimming and J lost 7 bases, with 18 bases between them. CDR1 is SGDLS and CDR2 is YYNGEE in the germline V gene. The CDR3 covers 14 residues. CDR3 region: CASSSGLPREEQYF. The CDR3 DNA is TGTGCCAGCAGCTCCGGACTCCCACGGGAAGAGCAGTACTTC.

The J gene is TRBJ1-1, the V gene TRBV3-1; a possible D gene is TRBD1 (5 bases). The CDR3 runs 17 residues. The germline CDR1 and CDR2 sequences are LGHDT and YNNKEL (reference sequence). V was clipped by 7 bases and J by 5 bases, with 26 bases between them. The CDR3: CASTPRWMAGGRTEAFF. The CDR3 bases are TGTGCCAGCACCCCAAGGTGGATGGCTGGGGGAAGGACTGAAGCTTTCTTT.

The J gene is TRBJ1-2, the V gene TRBV27; the match to TRBD1 covers 9 bases. This CDR3 has 16 residues. V gave up 5 bases and J gave up 4 bases; unmatched junction bases: 11. Germline assignment: CDR1 MNHEY and CDR2 SMNVEV (reference sequence). CDR3 protein: CASSPSTGQGGYGYTF. In DNA, the CDR3 is TGTGCCAGCAGTCCATCTACGGGACAGGGTGGCTATGGCTACACCTTC.

The gene calls are TRBV6-4 and TRBJ1-2; 12 nucleotides line up with TRBD1. Germline values: CDR1 MRHNA, CDR2 SNTAGT. CDR3 length: 14 residues. Trimming at V came to 3 bases and at J to 7 bases, leaving 3 bases not matched to a gene. CDR3 amino acids: CASSEGTGGTGYTF. As DNA, the CDR3 is TGTGCCAGCAGTGAAGGGACAGGGGGCACTGGCTACACCTTC.

The V call is TRBV6-2 or TRBV6-3, the J call TRBJ2-5, with 7 bases matching TRBD2. The CDR3 is 14 residues long. The V gene end was trimmed by 6 bases and the J gene end by 3 bases; junction bases not matched to a gene: 7. In germline, CDR1 is MNHEY, CDR2 SVGEGT. The CDR3 spells CASRSGGLEETQYF. CDR3 sequence (DNA): TGTGCCAGCAGGTCGGGAGGTTTGGAAGAGACCCAGTACTTC.

The chain uses TRBV6-6 and TRBJ1-5, with D unclear. V lost 7 bases and J 0 bases, leaving 10 bases between the germline ends. CDR1 and CDR2 from the germline V gene are MNHNY and SVGAGI (reference sequence). This CDR3 contains 14 residues. The CDR3, as DNA: TGTGCCAGCACGGGCGGAAATAGCAATCAGCCCCAGCATTTT. It is translated as CASTGGNSNQPQHF.

CDR3 region: CATTDSSGANVLTF. The CDR3 DNA sequence: TGCGCCACCACAGATTCCTCTGGGGCCAACGTCCTGACTTTC. The chain carries TRBV5-1 and TRBJ2-6; no firm D call. V lost 9 bases and J lost 0, with 10 bases in between. CDR3 length equals 14 residues. The germline V gene has CDR1 SGHRS and CDR2 YFSETQ.

The chain recombines TRBV10-1 with TRBJ2-2, with D possibly matching TRBD2 (5 bases). V lost 3 bases to trimming and J lost 6 bases, with 11 bases between them. Germline CDR1 reads WNHNN; CDR2 reads SYGVQD (reference sequence). The CDR3 loop spans 14 amino acids. The DNA for the CDR3 is TGCGCCAGCAGTGAAATTCGGCGGGCCGGGGAGCTGTTTTTT. This encodes CASSEIRRAGELFF.

This chain connects TRBV3-1 to TRBJ2-5; D gene uncertain. V was shortened by 1 base and J by 5 bases, with 11 bases between the two germline ends. Per the germline V gene, CDR1 is LGHDT and CDR2 is YNNKEL (reference sequence). This CDR3 contains 14 residues. This CDR3 is CASSQGHSIETQYF. The CDR3 coding sequence is TGTGCCAGCAGCCAAGGGCACTCTATCGAGACCCAGTACTTC.

The CDR3 loop reads CASSLGIGSGEPQHF. DNA of the CDR3: TGCGCCAGCAGCTTGGGTATCGGCTCCGGGGAGCCCCAGCATTTT. The rearrangement joins TRBV5-1 to TRBJ1-5, with no clear D. This CDR3 region has 15 residues. CDR1 SGHRS and CDR2 YFSETQ come from the germline V gene. V was pared by 0 bases and J by 8 bases, with 15 bases between.

This CDR3 is CASNKSHGYTF. The CDR3 nucleotides read TGTGCCAGCAACAAGAGTCATGGCTACACCTTC. The rearrangement links TRBV25-1 to TRBJ1-2; no definite D call. CDR3 length equals 11 residues. Germline assignment: CDR1 MGHDK and CDR2 SYGVNS. Trimming took off 7 bases at V and 6 bases at J, with 9 bases between the two ends.

V usage is TRBV27 and J usage is TRBJ1-5, with D unclear. V lost 4 bases, J lost 3 bases, and 16 bases lay in between. The CDR3 loop spans 16 amino acids. CDR1 is MNHEY and CDR2 is SMNVEV in the germline V gene (reference sequence). CDR3 nucleotides: TGTGCCAGCAGTTCGGGGTCTTTAAATCCCAATCAGCCCCAGCATTTT. It yields the protein CASSSGSLNPNQPQHF.

The CDR3 bases are TGTGCCAGCAGCCAAAACCTCGACAGGGGATGGCAGTACTTC. This sequence encodes CASSQNLDRGWQYF. J is TRBJ2-7 and V is TRBV14; 8 nucleotides line up with TRBD1. The germline gives CDR1 SGHDN, CDR2 FVKESK. V dropped 2 bases and J dropped 9; count of bases not matched to a gene: 9. This CDR3 contains 14 residues.

The rearrangement joins TRBV2 to TRBJ2-3; D gene ambiguous. Germline loops: CDR1 SNHLY, CDR2 FYNNEI. This CDR3 spans 12 amino acids. V lost 7 bases, J lost 3 bases, and 8 bases lay in between. The CDR3 loop is CASNIRTDTQYF. The CDR3 DNA follows: TGTGCCAGCAATATCAGGACAGATACGCAGTATTTT.

This clonotype was detected a few times. The V call is TRBV4-2, the J call TRBJ1-2; D may be TRBD1 (6 bases). Germline V gene data show CDR1 as LGHNA and CDR2 as YNFKEQ. V was pared by 3 bases and J by 2 bases, with 10 bases between. The CDR3 has 14 amino acids. The CDR3 nucleotides are TGTGCCAGCAGCCAGCAGGGGCTCAACTATGGCTACACCTTC. Translating it yields CASSQQGLNYGYTF.

This sequence joins TRBV6-5 and TRBJ1-1, with a tentative D call TRBD1 (6 bases). Germline CDR1 reads MNHEY; CDR2 reads SVGAGI. This CDR3 has 13 residues. Between the trimmed V and J ends, which lost 0 bases and 10 bases, there was a span of 12 bases. CDR3 nucleotide sequence: TGTGCCAGCAGTTACTCCCAGGGGTTGGGAGCTTTCTTT. Its translation: CASSYSQGLGAFF.

This chain connects TRBV27 to TRBJ2-4; D remains ambiguous. Germline V CDR1 and CDR2: MNHEY, SMNVEV (reference sequence). The V and J ends lost 5 bases and 3 bases respectively, with 8 bases between them. The CDR3 is 13 amino acids. In nucleotides, the CDR3 is TGTGCCAGCAGTCCCCACAGCAAAAACATTCAGTACTTC. Translated, it gives CASSPHSKNIQYF.